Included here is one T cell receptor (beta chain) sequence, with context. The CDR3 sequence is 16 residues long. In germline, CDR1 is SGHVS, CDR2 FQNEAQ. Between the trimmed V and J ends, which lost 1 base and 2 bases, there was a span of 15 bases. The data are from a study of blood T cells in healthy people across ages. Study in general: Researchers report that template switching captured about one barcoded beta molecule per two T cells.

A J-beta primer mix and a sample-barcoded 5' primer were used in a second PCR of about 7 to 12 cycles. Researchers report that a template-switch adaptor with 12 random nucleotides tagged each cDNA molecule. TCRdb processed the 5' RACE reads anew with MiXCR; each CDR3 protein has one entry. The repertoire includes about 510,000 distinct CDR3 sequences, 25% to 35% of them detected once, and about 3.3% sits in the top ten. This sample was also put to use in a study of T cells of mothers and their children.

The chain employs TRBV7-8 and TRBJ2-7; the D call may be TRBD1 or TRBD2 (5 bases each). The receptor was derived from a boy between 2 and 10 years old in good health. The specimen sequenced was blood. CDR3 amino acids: CASSLVAGTITYEQYF. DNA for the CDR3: TGTGCCAGCAGCTTAGTCGCAGGGACGATAACCTACGAGCAGTACTTC. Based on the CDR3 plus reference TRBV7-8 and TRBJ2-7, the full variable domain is GAGVSQSPRYKVAKRGQDVALRCDPISGHVSLFWYQQALGQGPEFLTYFQNEAQLDKSGLPSDRFFAERPEGSVSTLKIQRTQQEDSAVYLCASSLVAGTITYEQYFGPGTRLTVT.